This record covers a single T cell receptor beta chain. The germline V gene encodes CDR1 WSHSY and CDR2 SAAADI. The junction had 5 bases not matched to a gene; V was cut back by 4 bases and J by 2 bases. The CDR3 runs to 15 residues. The data originate from a study of blood T cell repertoires in COVID-19. Study background: Whether acute or convalescent, the COVID-19 samples came from the United States, Italy and Spain. PBMCs, B-cell-depleted T cells, or T cells provided the cDNA or gDNA that made up the material.

Per the original methods: By means of reference gene primer amplification, nucleated cell counts were estimated. TCRdb's table, derived via immunoSEQ multiplex PCR, lists solely in-frame clones and lacks some. The DNA gave D and trimming, while V, J and clone size come from that table. Of 30,000 to 40,000 clones listed, about 89% are singletons. The chain couples TRBV10-2 to TRBJ2-7; 10 bases match TRBD1. The sequencing input was peripheral blood. The sequence was obtained from a man aged 70-80 years with active COVID-19. The CDR3 DNA sequence: TGCGCCAGCAGTGCGACAGGGGGCCCACCCTACGAGCAGTACTTC. It yields the protein CASSATGGPPYEQYF.